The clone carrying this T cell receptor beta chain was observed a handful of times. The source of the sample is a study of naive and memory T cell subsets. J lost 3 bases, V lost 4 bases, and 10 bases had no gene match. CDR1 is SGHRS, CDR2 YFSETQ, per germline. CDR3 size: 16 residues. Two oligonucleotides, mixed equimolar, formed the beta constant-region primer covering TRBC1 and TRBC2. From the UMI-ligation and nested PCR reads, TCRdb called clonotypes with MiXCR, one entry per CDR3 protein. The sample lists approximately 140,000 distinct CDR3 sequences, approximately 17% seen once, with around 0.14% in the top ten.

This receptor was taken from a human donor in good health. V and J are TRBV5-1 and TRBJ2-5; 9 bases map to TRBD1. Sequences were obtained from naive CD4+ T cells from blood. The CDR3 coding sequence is TGCGCCAGCAGCATAACCGGGACAGGGATCGAAGAGACCCAGTACTTC. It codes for CASSITGTGIEETQYF.